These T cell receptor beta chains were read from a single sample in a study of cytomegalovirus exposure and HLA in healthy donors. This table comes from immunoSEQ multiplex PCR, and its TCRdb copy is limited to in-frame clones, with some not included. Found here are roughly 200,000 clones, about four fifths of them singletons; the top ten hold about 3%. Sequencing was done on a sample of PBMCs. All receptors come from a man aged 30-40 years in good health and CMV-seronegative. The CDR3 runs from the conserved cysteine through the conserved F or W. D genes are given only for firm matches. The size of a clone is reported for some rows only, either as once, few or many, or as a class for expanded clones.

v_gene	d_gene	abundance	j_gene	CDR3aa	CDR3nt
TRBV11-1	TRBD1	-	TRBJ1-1	CASSVTRGRTEAFF	TGTGCCAGCAGCGTGACCAGGGGGCGAACTGAAGCTTTCTTT
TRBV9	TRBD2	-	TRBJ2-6	CASSVDPSGGSGANVLTF	TGTGCCAGCAGCGTAGATCCTAGCGGGGGCTCTGGGGCCAACGTCCTGACTTTC
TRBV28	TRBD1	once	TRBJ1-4	CASFRDRDVRWNEKLFF	TGTGCCAGTTTCCGGGACAGGGATGTTCGATGGAATGAAAAACTGTTTTTT
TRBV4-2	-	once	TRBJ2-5	CASSQDPRQETQYF	TGTGCCAGCAGCCAAGATCCGCGGCAAGAGACCCAGTACTTC
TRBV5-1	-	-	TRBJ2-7	CASSSAGNAYEQYF	TGCGCCAGCAGCTCCGCAGGGAATGCCTACGAGCAGTACTTC
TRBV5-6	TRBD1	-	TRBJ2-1	CASSSLGGQGSFDEQFF	TGTGCCAGCAGCTCCCTCGGTGGACAGGGAAGTTTCGATGAGCAGTTCTTC
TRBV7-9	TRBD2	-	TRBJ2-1	CASSTGLASEQFF	TGTGCCAGCAGTACGGGACTAGCGAGTGAGCAGTTCTTC
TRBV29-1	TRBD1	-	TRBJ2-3	CSVSQGTHTDTQYF	TGCAGCGTGTCACAGGGGACCCACACAGATACGCAGTATTTT
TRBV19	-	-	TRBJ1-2	CASSVRGGGYTF	TGTGCCAGTAGTGTTCGGGGAGGAGGCTACACCTTC
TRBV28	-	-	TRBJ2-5	CASSPTPTPRETQYF	TGTGCCAGCAGTCCCACACCTACCCCGAGGGAGACCCAGTACTTC
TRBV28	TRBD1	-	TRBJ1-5	CASSYRTGDNQPQHF	TGTGCCAGCAGTTATCGGACAGGGGACAATCAGCCCCAGCATTTT
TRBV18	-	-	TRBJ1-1	CASSPTVNTEAFF	TGTGCCAGCTCTCCGACAGTGAACACTGAAGCTTTCTTT
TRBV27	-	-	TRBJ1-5	CASRGSGLNQPQHF	TGTGCCAGCAGAGGTTCAGGGCTCAATCAGCCCCAGCATTTT
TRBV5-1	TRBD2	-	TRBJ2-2	CASSGPGLAGVNTGELFF	TGCGCCAGCAGCGGTCCGGGACTAGCGGGGGTTAACACCGGGGAGCTGTTTTTT
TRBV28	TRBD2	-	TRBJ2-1	CASNHGTGGVNEQFF	TGTGCCAGCAACCATGGGACGGGAGGCGTCAATGAGCAGTTCTTC
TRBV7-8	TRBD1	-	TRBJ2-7	CASSFDDRGSYEQYF	TGTGCCAGCAGCTTCGATGACAGGGGGTCCTACGAGCAGTACTTC
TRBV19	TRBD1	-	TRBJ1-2	CASSYRDRENGYTF	TGTGCCAGTAGTTACCGGGACAGGGAAAATGGCTACACCTTC
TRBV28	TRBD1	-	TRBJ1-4	CASTPSTGGNEKLFF	TGTGCCAGCACCCCATCGACAGGGGGCAACGAAAAACTGTTTTTT
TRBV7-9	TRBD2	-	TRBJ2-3	CASSSYGGADTQYF	TGTGCCAGCAGCAGTTACGGGGGGGCAGATACGCAGTATTTT
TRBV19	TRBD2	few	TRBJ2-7	CATSTSNLREQYF	TGTGCCACTTCGACTAGCAATCTTCGCGAGCAGTACTTC
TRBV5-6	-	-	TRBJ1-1	CASSWETGLNTEAFF	TGTGCCAGCAGCTGGGAGACAGGTTTGAACACTGAAGCTTTCTTT
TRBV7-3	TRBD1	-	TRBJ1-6	CASSLGQGDSPLHF	TGTGCCAGCAGCCTGGGACAGGGTGATTCACCCCTCCACTTT
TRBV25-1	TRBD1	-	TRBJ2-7	CASSPFGTGSYEQYF	TGTGCCAGCAGTCCCTTTGGGACAGGGTCCTACGAGCAGTACTTC
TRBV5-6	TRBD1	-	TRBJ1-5	CASSFWAGGVDQPQHF	TGTGCCAGCAGCTTCTGGGCAGGGGGCGTGGATCAGCCCCAGCATTTT
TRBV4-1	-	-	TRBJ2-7	CASSQWETYEQYF	TGCGCCAGCAGCCAGTGGGAGACCTACGAGCAGTACTTC
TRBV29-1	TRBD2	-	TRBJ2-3	CSAAIAGGRPDTQYF	TGCAGCGCCGCCATAGCGGGGGGAAGGCCAGATACGCAGTATTTT
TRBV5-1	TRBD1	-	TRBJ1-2	CASSLSGTGYGYGYTF	TGCGCCAGCAGCTTGAGCGGGACAGGGTACGGGTATGGCTACACCTTC
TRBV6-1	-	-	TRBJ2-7	CASSDGGYYEQYF	TGTGCCAGCAGTGACGGCGGATACTACGAGCAGTACTTC
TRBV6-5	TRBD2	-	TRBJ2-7	CASRTSGGGPTSRHF	TGTGCCAGCAGAACTAGCGGGGGGGGCCCGACGTCTCGTCACTTC
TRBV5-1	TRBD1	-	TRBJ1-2	CASSSEGAINYGYTF	TGCGCCAGCAGCTCCGAGGGGGCAATTAACTATGGCTACACCTTC
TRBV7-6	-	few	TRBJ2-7	CASSLGLTSYEQYF	TGTGCCAGCAGCTTGGGACTTACGAGCTACGAGCAGTACTTC
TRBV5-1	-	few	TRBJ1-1	CASSPGHTNTEAFF	TGCGCCAGCAGCCCTGGACATACGAACACTGAAGCTTTCTTT
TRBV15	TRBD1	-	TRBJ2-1	CATSRDLGTGPHNEQFF	TGTGCCACCAGCAGAGATCTAGGGACAGGACCGCACAATGAGCAGTTCTTC
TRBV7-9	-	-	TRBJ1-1	CASSLTWRQDTEAFF	TGTGCCAGCAGCCTCACCTGGAGACAGGACACTGAAGCTTTCTTT
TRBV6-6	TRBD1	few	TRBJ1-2	CATFKDRGHGYTF	TGTGCCACCTTTAAGGACAGGGGGCATGGCTACACCTTC
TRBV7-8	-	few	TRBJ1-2	CASSLIGLSGGYTF	TGTGCCAGCAGCTTAATCGGATTATCGGGTGGCTACACCTTC
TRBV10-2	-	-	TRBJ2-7	CASSEKPGRYEQYF	TGCGCCAGCAGTGAAAAGCCAGGGAGGTACGAGCAGTACTTC
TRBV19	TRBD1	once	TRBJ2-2	CASSKPQGVGELFF	TGTGCCAGTAGTAAGCCGCAGGGGGTCGGGGAGCTGTTTTTT
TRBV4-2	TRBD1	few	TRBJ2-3	CASSQSQGTGRDTQYF	TGTGCCAGCAGTCAAAGTCAGGGGACAGGCAGGGATACGCAGTATTTT
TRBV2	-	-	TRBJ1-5	CASSPRTGFNQPQHF	TGTGCCAGCAGTCCACGTACCGGGTTCAATCAGCCCCAGCATTTT
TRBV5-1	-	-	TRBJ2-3	CASSLLVAADTQYF	TGCGCCAGCAGCTTGTTGGTAGCGGCAGATACGCAGTATTTT
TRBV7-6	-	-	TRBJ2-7	CASSLGAIYEQYF	TGTGCCAGCAGCTTAGGGGCGATCTACGAGCAGTACTTC
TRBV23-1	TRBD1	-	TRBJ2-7	CARAGTETYEQYF	TGCGCCCGGGCCGGGACAGAAACCTACGAGCAGTACTTC
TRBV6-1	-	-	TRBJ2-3	CASSASGAVSTDTQYF	TGTGCCAGCAGTGCCTCTGGGGCGGTAAGCACAGATACGCAGTATTTT
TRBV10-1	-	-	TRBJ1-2	CASSPEGIYYGYTF	TGCGCCAGCAGTCCCGAGGGAATTTACTATGGCTACACCTTC
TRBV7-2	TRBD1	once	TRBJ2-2	CASSRDSLTGELFF	TGTGCCAGCAGCCGGGACAGCTTAACCGGGGAGCTGTTTTTT
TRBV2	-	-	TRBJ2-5	CASTLSGGGRGETQYF	TGTGCCAGCACCCTAAGCGGAGGCGGGCGGGGAGAGACCCAGTACTTC
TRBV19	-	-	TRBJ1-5	CASSIGQASNQPQHF	TGTGCCAGTAGTATAGGGCAGGCTAGCAATCAGCCCCAGCATTTT
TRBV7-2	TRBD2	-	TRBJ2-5	CASRRAGGLGETQYF	TGTGCCAGCAGGAGAGCGGGGGGCCTAGGGGAGACCCAGTACTTC
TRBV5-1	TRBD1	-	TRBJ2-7	CASSRDRGGEQYF	TGCGCCAGCAGCCGGGACAGGGGCGGCGAGCAGTACTTC